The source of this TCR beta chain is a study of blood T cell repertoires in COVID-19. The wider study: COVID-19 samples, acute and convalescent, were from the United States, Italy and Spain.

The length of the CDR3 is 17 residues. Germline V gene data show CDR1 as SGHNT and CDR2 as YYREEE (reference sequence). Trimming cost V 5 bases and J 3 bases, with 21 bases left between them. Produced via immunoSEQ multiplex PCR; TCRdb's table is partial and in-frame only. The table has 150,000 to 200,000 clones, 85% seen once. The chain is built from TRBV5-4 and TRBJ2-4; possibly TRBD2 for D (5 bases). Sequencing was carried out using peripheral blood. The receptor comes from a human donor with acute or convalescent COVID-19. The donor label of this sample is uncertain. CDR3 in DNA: TGTGCCAGCAGACAAAAAAAACCCGGGGATGGCAAAAACATTCAGTACTTC. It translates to CASRQKKPGDGKNIQYF.